Reported below is one T cell receptor (beta chain). Its antigen remains unknown. All of the isolated RNA was reverse transcribed, so expressed TCRB transcripts were sequenced. Only in-frame clones appear in the TCRdb table, and some are missing; sequencing was by immunoSEQ multiplex PCR. The sample contains roughly 340,000 clones, around 13% of which appear only once. The J segment lost 8 bases and the V segment lost 5 bases, leaving 8 bases of the junction unmatched. Germline lookup yields CDR1 SGHVS and CDR2 FQNEAQ. This CDR3 region has 13 residues. The source of the sample is a study of beta chain features in type 1 diabetes. General observations from the study: For Type 1 diabetes patients, all four CD4+ subsets carried TCRB CDR3s that were moderately but significantly shorter. Researchers caution that PCR might favor shorter templates, equally among patients and controls.

The sequenced sample consisted of naive CD4+ T cells from blood. The clonotype originates from a woman between 18 and 29 years old with type 1 diabetes. This chain links TRBV7-8 with TRBJ1-2; 7 bases are shared with TRBD1. The CDR3: CASSPDRVYGYTF. CDR3 in DNA: TGTGCCAGCAGCCCTGACAGGGTTTACGGCTACACCTTC.